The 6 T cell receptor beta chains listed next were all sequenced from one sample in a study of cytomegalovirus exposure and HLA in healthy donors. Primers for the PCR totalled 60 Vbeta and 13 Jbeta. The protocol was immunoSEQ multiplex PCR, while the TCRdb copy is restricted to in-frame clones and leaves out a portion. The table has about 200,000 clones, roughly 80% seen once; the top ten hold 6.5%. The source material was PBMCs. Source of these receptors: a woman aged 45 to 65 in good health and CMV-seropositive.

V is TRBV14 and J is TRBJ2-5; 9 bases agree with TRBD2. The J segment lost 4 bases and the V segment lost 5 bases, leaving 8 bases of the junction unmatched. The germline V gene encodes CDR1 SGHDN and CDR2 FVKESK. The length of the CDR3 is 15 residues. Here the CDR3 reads CASSVPGLAGETQYF. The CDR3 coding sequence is TGTGCCAGCAGCGTCCCGGGACTAGCCGGAGAGACCCAGTACTTC.

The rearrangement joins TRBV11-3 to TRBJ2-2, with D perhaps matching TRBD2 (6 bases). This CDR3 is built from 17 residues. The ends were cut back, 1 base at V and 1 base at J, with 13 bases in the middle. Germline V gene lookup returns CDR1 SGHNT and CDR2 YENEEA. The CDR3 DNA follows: TGTGCCAGCAGCTTAGTATCCGGGACTGAGAACACCGGGGAGCTGTTTTTT. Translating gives CASSLVSGTENTGELFF. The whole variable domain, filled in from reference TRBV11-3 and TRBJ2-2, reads EAGVVQSPRYKIIEKKQPVAFWCNPISGHNTLYWYLQNLGQGPELLIRYENEEAVDDSQLPKDRFSAERLKGVDSTLKIQPAELGDSAVYLCASSLVSGTENTGELFFGEGSRLTVL.

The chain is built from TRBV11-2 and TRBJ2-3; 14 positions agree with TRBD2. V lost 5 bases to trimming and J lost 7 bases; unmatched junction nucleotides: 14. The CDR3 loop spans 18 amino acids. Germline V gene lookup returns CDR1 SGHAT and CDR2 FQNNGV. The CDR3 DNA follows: TGTGCCAGCAGCCCCAGGGGGGGACTAGCGGGGGTCATGAATACGCAGTATTTT. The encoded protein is CASSPRGGLAGVMNTQYF.

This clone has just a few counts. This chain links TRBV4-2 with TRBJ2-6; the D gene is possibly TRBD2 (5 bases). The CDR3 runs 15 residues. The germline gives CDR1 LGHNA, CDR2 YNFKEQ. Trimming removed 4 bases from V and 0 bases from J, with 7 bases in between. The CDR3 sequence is CASSPRDSGANVLTF. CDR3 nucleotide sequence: TGTGCCAGCAGCCCACGGGACTCTGGGGCCAACGTCCTGACTTTC.

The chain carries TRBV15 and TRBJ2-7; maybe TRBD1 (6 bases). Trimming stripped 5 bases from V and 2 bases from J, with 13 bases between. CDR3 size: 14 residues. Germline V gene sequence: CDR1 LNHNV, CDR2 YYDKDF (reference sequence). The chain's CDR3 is CATSVRAGAYEQYF. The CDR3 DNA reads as TGTGCCACCAGCGTACGTGCAGGGGCCTACGAGCAGTACTTC. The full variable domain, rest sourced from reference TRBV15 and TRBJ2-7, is DAMVIQNPRYQVTQFGKPVTLSCSQTLNHNVMYWYQQKSSQAPKLLFHYYDKDFNNEADTPDNFQSRRPNTSFCFLDIRSPGLGDTAMYLCATSVRAGAYEQYFGPGTRLTVT.

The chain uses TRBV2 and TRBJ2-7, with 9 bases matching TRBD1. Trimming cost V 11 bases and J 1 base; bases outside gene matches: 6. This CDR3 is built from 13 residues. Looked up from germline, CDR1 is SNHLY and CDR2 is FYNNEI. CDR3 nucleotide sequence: TGTGCCGCCGGAGGGACAGGGTCCTACGAGCAGTACTTC. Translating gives CAAGGTGSYEQYF. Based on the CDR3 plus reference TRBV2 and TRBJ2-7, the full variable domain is EPEVTQTPSHQVTQMGQEVILRCVPISNHLYFYWYRQILGQKVEFLVSFYNNEISEKSEIFDDQFSVERPDGSNFTLKIRSTKLEDSAMYFCAAGGTGSYEQYFGPGTRLTVT.